What follows is one T cell receptor beta chain and its context. The antigen is unknown. This specimen comes from a study of cytomegalovirus exposure and HLA in healthy donors. Regarding the study as a whole: About 87% or about 30% of the time was how often most TCR beta V segments were productive, according to an earlier analysis.

This PCR relied on a set of 60 Vbeta primers and 13 Jbeta primers. The repertoire was sequenced with immunoSEQ multiplex PCR; TCRdb's copy has only in-frame clones and lacks some. Found here are some 170,000 clones, around four fifths of them singletons; the top ten hold around 1.3%. Germline CDR1 reads SGHTA; CDR2 reads FQGNSA. V lost 6 bases, J lost 0 bases, and 14 bases lay in between. The CDR3 has 15 amino acids. Input material: PBMCs. The chain employs TRBV7-2 and TRBJ1-1; D remains unclear. The source is a woman aged 45-65 years in good health and CMV-seronegative. The CDR3 spells CASRLTGILNTEAFF. As DNA, the CDR3 is TGTGCCAGCAGATTAACGGGAATATTGAACACTGAAGCTTTCTTT. Variable domain in full (rest from reference TRBV7-2 and TRBJ1-1): GAGVSQSPSNKVTEKGKDVELRCDPISGHTALYWYRQSLGQGLEFLIYFQGNSAPDKSGLPSDRFSAERTGGSVSTLTIQRTQQEDSAVYLCASRLTGILNTEAFFGQGTRLTVV.